This TCR beta chain came from a study of blood T cell repertoires in COVID-19 (dated by TCRdb to 2020 to 2021). The study in broad terms: Samples covering the acute and convalescent phases of COVID-19 were provided by collaborators in the United States, Italy and Spain. Subjects who had been exposed to COVID-19, were actively infected with it, or had recovered from it provided the deeply sampled blood TCRbeta repertoires that made up the dataset. HLA class I and class II types, where available, came from metadata supplied by the sample provider rather than from assay-based typing. The prospective study material was composed of cDNA or gDNA derived from T cells, B-cell-depleted T cells, or PBMCs. The samples were drawn from the first 160 participants of the ongoing ImmuneRACE study and from 1,254 subjects provided by 6 global collaborators. Nearly every sample came with metadata listing a de-identified subject ID, COVID-19 status, age in years and sex. A freely available public database, intended as a resource for researchers studying the immune response to SARS-CoV-2, is where the repertoires were released.

General conclusions and limits of the study: How much clinical and demographic metadata was included differed by source and by participant, and the metadata was provided uncurated.

Remarks on this clone: There is no known antigen for this receptor. There are no base qualities to consult, and no much larger clone falls within one base.

The immunoSEQ Assay, a bias-controlled multiplex PCR, was used to amplify TCRbeta CDR3 regions from genomic DNA. In the paper's pipeline: Nucleated cell counts per sample were estimated from amplification of reference gene primers within the assay. To quantify the absolute abundance of each unique TCRbeta CDR3 rearrangement, sequence reads were collapsed and filtered. For each sample, productive Simpson clonality was calculated by taking the square root of Simpson's diversity index across productive rearrangements. The immuneACCESS repertoire file appears here via TCRdb, limited to in-frame rearrangements. These files lack a portion of the clones; in checked studies, under half of the deficit traces to unresolved V genes, and the cause of the others is not known. The V and J calls and clone size were taken over from that table, and D and trimming were inferred from the DNA. The sample table shows under 85,000 clones, and around 85% are seen once. The top ten clones comprise about 15% of the sample.

In Seattle, one collaborating source enrolled patients while the infection was active and tracked those patients longitudinally over the course of disease. The collaborating institutions used their own protocols to collect whole blood in K2EDTA tubes. For TCRbeta analysis, collaborators shipped samples as frozen whole blood, isolated PBMCs, or DNA extracted from either of those sample types. From the cysteine up to the phenylalanine, the CDR3 has a length of 16 residues. Only the CDR3 part of the read is kept: 48 bases, read in frame from the first base. Looking up the germline V gene (reference sequence) yields CDR1 SGHNT and CDR2 YYREEE. Trimming leaves V shorter by 4 bases and J shorter by 2 bases, with the junction holding 9 bases beyond the gene matches.

The chain employs TRBV5-4 and TRBJ2-1; TRBD1 lines up with 7 middle nucleotides. The specimen sequenced was peripheral blood. This TCR derives from a man aged 35 to 55 with COVID-19, enrolled during active disease. The DNA is TGTGCCAGCAGCCCCGGACAGGCCACAACCTACAATGAGCAGTTCTTC. Its protein product is CASSPGQATTYNEQFF. Beyond the CDR3, the reference TRBV5-4 and TRBJ2-1 genes provide the residues; the full variable domain reads: ETGVTQSPTHLIKTRGQQVTLRCSSQSGHNTVSWYQQALGQGPQFIFQYYREEENGRGNFPPRFSGLQFPNYSSELNVNALELDDSALYLCASSPGQATTYNEQFFGPGTRLTVL.